This T cell receptor beta chain was sequenced in a study of shared clonotypes between healthy human individuals. Overall study results and limits: Limitation of the genetic and exposure-history diversity represented came from the few donors.

The V end was cut by 4 bases, the J end by 0 bases, with 10 bases between. The CDR3 consists of 14 residues. Germline loops: CDR1 SGHNT, CDR2 YYREEE (reference sequence). In the case of this clone: What it binds is unknown.

Recent vaccinations or acute infections were absent in the healthy HIV-negative adult donors. Each donor was a Caucasian adult residing in Nashville, Tennessee. Only in-frame clones appear in the TCRdb table, and some are missing; sequencing was by immunoSEQ multiplex PCR. This sample carries around 500,000 clones, around 75% of them seen once, and the ten largest clones take less than 15%. This chain joins TRBV5-4 and TRBJ2-5; D is perhaps TRBD1 or TRBD2 (5 bases each). This clonotype was obtained from a woman in her thirties or forties in good health. Some clones in this sample may be carry-over from other donors' samples. What was sequenced was PBMCs. CDR3 residues: CASSPWGYQETQYF. As DNA, the CDR3 is TGTGCCAGCAGCCCTTGGGGGTACCAAGAGACCCAGTACTTC.